These 6 T cell receptor beta chains share one sample of origin, sequenced in a study of cytomegalovirus exposure and HLA in healthy donors. Vbeta (60) and Jbeta (13) primers were used in the PCR. Method: immunoSEQ multiplex PCR; TCRdb's copy keeps in-frame clones and lacks some. The sample contains 75,000 to 95,000 clones, 78% of which appear only once. Sequencing was done on a sample of PBMCs. The receptors were sampled from a male donor in good health and CMV-seropositive.

The chain combines TRBV29-1 with TRBJ1-1, with D possibly matching TRBD1 (6 bases). Germline assignment: CDR1 SQVTM and CDR2 ANQGSEA. Trimming removed 4 bases from V and 2 bases from J, with 11 bases in between. CDR3 length equals 13 residues. The CDR3 nucleotides read TGCAGCGTTGGCGGGGGCGCAAACACTGAAGCTTTCTTT. It specifies CSVGGGANTEAFF. Full variable domain (rest looked up from reference TRBV29-1 and TRBJ1-1): SAVISQKPSRDICQRGTSLTIQCQVDSQVTMMFWYRQQPGQSLTLIATANQGSEATYESGFVIDKFPISRPNLTFSTLTVSNMSPEDSSIYLCSVGGGANTEAFFGQGTRLTVV.

The chain joins TRBV7-9 to TRBJ2-5; TRBD2 might be the D (7 bases). The CDR3 is made up of 16 amino acids. With 1 base removed from V and 7 bases from J, the gap between germline ends came to 19 bases. Germline values: CDR1 SEHNR, CDR2 FQNEAQ (reference sequence). CDR3 DNA sequence: TGTGCCAGCAGCTTAGGTACCCGGGGGGCCGGGGCGACCCAGTACTTC. It encodes CASSLGTRGAGATQYF.

The chain carries TRBV28 and TRBJ1-2, with D unresolved. V dropped 5 bases and J dropped 0 bases, with 13 bases sitting between them. Looked up from germline, CDR1 is MDHEN and CDR2 is SYDVKM. The CDR3 totals 15 residues. The CDR3 spells CASSETGRSNYGYTF. The DNA of the CDR3 is TGTGCCAGCAGTGAGACCGGGAGATCTAACTATGGCTACACCTTC.

The rearrangement uses TRBV19 and TRBJ2-5; 7 nucleotides line up with TRBD1. CDR1 and CDR2 from the germline V gene are LNHDA and SQIVND (reference sequence). The CDR3 runs to 15 residues. V shed 3 bases, J shed 2 bases, and the junction held 6 bases outside the gene matches. CDR3 nucleotide sequence: TGTGCCAGTAGTATGGGGACAGTCAAACAAGAGACCCAGTACTTC. This codes for CASSMGTVKQETQYF.

This clone was detected ten times or more. J is TRBJ1-4 and V is TRBV28, with a possible D match to TRBD1 (5 bases). Germline V gene data show CDR1 as MDHEN and CDR2 as SYDVKM. CDR3 length: 15 residues. V was clipped by 6 bases and J by 4 bases, with 15 bases between them. The CDR3 loop reads CASRTRGGSNEKLFF. In DNA form, the CDR3 reads TGTGCCAGCAGGACCCGGGGGGGGAGTAATGAAAAACTGTTTTTT.

This chain connects TRBV19 to TRBJ1-2, with no clear D. The germline V and J ends were trimmed by 6 bases and 7 bases, with 9 bases remaining between them. This CDR3 has 11 residues. Germline values: CDR1 LNHDA, CDR2 SQIVND (reference sequence). The CDR3 reads CASSQAIGYTF. As DNA, the CDR3 is TGTGCCAGTAGCCAGGCGATTGGCTACACCTTC. Drawing the rest from reference TRBV19 and TRBJ1-2, the complete variable domain is DGGITQSPKYLFRKEGQNVTLSCEQNLNHDAMYWYRQDPGQGLRLIYYSQIVNDFQKGDIAEGYSVSREKKESFPLTVTSAQKNPTAFYLCASSQAIGYTFGSGTRLTVV.